The sequence of this TCR beta chain was determined in a study of blood T cell repertoires in COVID-19. Study in general: Whether acute or convalescent, the COVID-19 samples came from the United States, Italy and Spain.

Germline CDR1 SGHDT, CDR2 YYEEEE. This CDR3 spans 14 amino acids. V shed 1 base and J 8 bases; nucleotides not matched to a gene: 7. Authors' analysis steps: Amplifying reference gene primers gave estimates of nucleated cell counts. TCRdb keeps only in-frame clones here, not all; method: immunoSEQ multiplex PCR. V and J calls plus clone size are reproduced from that table; the DNA served to infer D and trimming. Altogether tens of thousands of clones are present, roughly four fifths being singletons, with the ten largest covering around 38%. This rearrangement joins TRBV5-6 to TRBJ1-2, with 8 bases identical to TRBD1. The source material was peripheral blood. This TCR came from a man older than 75 with acute or convalescent COVID-19. CDR3: CASSLSVRGRGYTF. CDR3 DNA: TGTGCCAGCAGCTTGTCGGTCAGGGGGCGAGGCTACACCTTC.